This is a list of T cell receptor beta chains from one sample in a study of early T cells in non-severe SARS-CoV-2 infection. TCRdb re-analysed the 5' RACE reads in MiXCR, keeping a single row per CDR3 protein. The table shows approximately 76,000 distinct CDR3 sequences, with over 12% occurring only once. The sequencing input was whole blood. These receptor sequences come from an adult who was a healthcare worker with PCR-confirmed SARS-CoV-2 infection or an uninfected control (not recorded which). Each CDR3 is given without its conserved first and last residue. Part of the rows lack a size; the others show once, few, many or a class for expanded clones.

>few|TRBJ2-1|TRBV4-1|14
ASSQPGLATYNEQF
>-|TRBJ2-5|TRBV12-3/TRBV12-4|9
ASSQSRTQY
>many|TRBJ1-2|TRBV7-8|10
ASSLGGYGYT
>-|TRBJ2-3|TRBV24-1|15
ATSDPTGVSSTDTQY
>-|TRBJ1-4|TRBV9|12
ASSPSGEVEKLF
>-|TRBJ2-6|TRBV6-6|13
AILPEGAGANVLT
>many|TRBJ2-1|TRBV11-2|13
ASSSAVAGRGEQF
>-|TRBJ2-5|TRBV7-9|11
ASSPRAGETQY
>few|TRBJ2-1|TRBV7-9|13
ASSPPGLVGNEQF
>many|TRBJ2-7|TRBV29-1|11
SVKTGETYEQY
>few|TRBJ2-1|TRBV11-2|11
ASSQGTSNEQF
>many|TRBJ2-3|TRBV6-2/TRBV6-3|14
ASRLLGLAGGDTQY
>few|TRBJ1-2|TRBV27|13
ASSLSPGTATGYT
>many|TRBJ1-3|TRBV11-2|13
ASSRGQGAGNTIY
>few|TRBJ2-5|TRBV29-1|9
SVGLMETQY
>many|TRBJ1-1|TRBV29-1|12
SVEDPAGTTEAF
>-|TRBJ2-1|TRBV24-1|11
ATSDWGSHEQF
>many|TRBJ2-1|TRBV14|11
ASSLQSYNEQF
>-|TRBJ2-7|TRBV19|14
ASSIGLAGPPHEQY
>-|TRBJ1-2|TRBV7-9|11
ASSSGLEDGYT
>many|TRBJ2-1|TRBV6-1|13
ATGGDSGGATEQF
>few|TRBJ2-2|TRBV30|15
AWSRSRTSMNTGELF
>once|TRBJ1-6|TRBV7-6|14
ASSLAGTGGASPLH
>few|TRBJ2-1|TRBV11-2|14
ASSPPDWSSYNEQF
>-|TRBJ2-5|TRBV7-2|14
ASSFGLAGAQETQY
>many|TRBJ2-4|TRBV6-1|14
ASSDQGAVAKNIQY
>few|TRBJ2-5|TRBV12-3/TRBV12-4|14
ASSYPGGLSSETQY
>many|TRBJ1-6|TRBV6-6|9
ASSTAGTLH
>many|TRBJ2-5|TRBV24-1|13
ATSDPSTGKETQY
>many|TRBJ2-3|TRBV6-1|13
ASSRRTSGTDTQY
>many|TRBJ2-2|TRBV5-5|12
ASSLSLVAGELF
>few|TRBJ1-6|TRBV6-2/TRBV6-3|13
ASSRSGQGTSPLH
>many|TRBJ1-1|TRBV3-1|13
ASSHSTRRNTEAF
>many|TRBJ1-4|TRBV6-1|12
ASSEIMRVEKLF
>few|TRBJ1-1|TRBV3-1|13
ASSRKWSTTTEVF
>few|TRBJ2-7|TRBV15|12
ATSLQDRRDEQY
>-|TRBJ2-1|TRBV7-9|10
ASSSLGYEQF
>few|TRBJ1-1|TRBV12-3/TRBV12-4|14
ASRGPGAHRTNEAF
>-|TRBJ2-7|TRBV9|11
ASSPGGRGEQY
>few|TRBJ1-2|TRBV6-1|11
ASSPQGVYGYT
>few|TRBJ2-2|TRBV13|17
ASSLVGQGPYEGTGELF
>-|TRBJ2-7|TRBV29-1|12
SARPGQGPAEQY
>-|TRBJ2-3|TRBV18|14
ASSPLLGIATDTQY
>-|TRBJ2-3|TRBV29-1|11
SVVDPSTDTQY
>many|TRBJ2-1|TRBV30|12
AWGGQPQNQEQF
>-|TRBJ2-1|TRBV11-3|12
ASSLSGSGSEQF
>-|TRBJ2-3|TRBV5-1|12
ASSSGLAQDTQY
>many|TRBJ2-7|TRBV6-5|13
ASRTAGGLSGEQY
>few|TRBJ2-4|TRBV4-1|14
ASSPVGRGAKNIQY
>many|TRBJ1-2|TRBV5-6|11
ASSLTANYGYT
>-|TRBJ2-1|TRBV7-2|14
ASSPRVFAGVPEQF
>many|TRBJ2-1|TRBV20-1|11
SAPGTGNNEQF
>-|TRBJ2-7|TRBV29-1|11
SVAEGSTYEQY
>many|TRBJ2-7|TRBV14|10
ASGGGYYEQY
>few|TRBJ1-2|TRBV10-2|16
ASSDLFVRGAGNYGYT
>-|TRBJ1-6|TRBV6-6|13
ASSGWDSLNSPLH
>-|TRBJ1-1|TRBV12-3/TRBV12-4|14
ASSQFPGHYGTEAF